This is a list of T cell receptor beta chains from one sample in a study of PD-1 blockade in classical Hodgkin lymphoma. Repertoires were generated with immunoSEQ multiplex PCR, while TCRdb's copy carries only in-frame clones and drops some. This table holds about 75,000 clones, about 93% found once. The sequencing here drew on peripheral blood mononuclear cells (PBMCs), taken at baseline. These receptors were obtained from a human donor with classical Hodgkin lymphoma. CDR3s include the opening cysteine and the closing phenylalanine or tryptophan. D genes are given only for firm matches. A clone size is listed for some rows: how often the clone was seen (once, few, many), or a class if it is expanded.

D	size	V	J	DNA	CDR3
.	.	TRBV19	TRBJ2-5	TGTGCCAGTAGTATCACAAGAAAGGACACCCAAGAGACCCAGTACTTC	CASSITRKDTQETQYF
.	once	TRBV19	TRBJ1-2	TGTGCCAGTAGTATCGGGCATGACTATGGCTACACCTTC	CASSIGHDYGYTF
.	.	TRBV6-6	TRBJ2-7	TGTGCCACTTCGCGGGGTCCCCCATCCTACGAGCAGTACTTC	CATSRGPPSYEQYF
TRBD2	.	TRBV4-1	TRBJ2-5	TGCGCCAGCAGCCAAGGACTAGCGGGAATTTGGGAGACCCAGTACTTC	CASSQGLAGIWETQYF
.	.	TRBV5-1	TRBJ1-1	TGCGCCAGCAGCCCGGAAGGGGGAAAGAACACTGAAGCTTTCTTT	CASSPEGGKNTEAFF
TRBD2	.	TRBV9	TRBJ2-5	TGTGCCAGCAGCGTAAGTGGGGGGGGTCAAGAGACCCAGTACTTC	CASSVSGGGQETQYF
.	.	TRBV19	TRBJ1-5	TGTGCCAGTAGTATAGATTCACAGCATAGCAATCAGCCCCAGCATTTT	CASSIDSQHSNQPQHF
.	.	TRBV5-6	TRBJ2-3	TGTGCCAGCAGCCCTCTTGGTGTCGGAAACTCGGATACGCAGTATTTT	CASSPLGVGNSDTQYF
.	.	TRBV5-6	TRBJ1-5	TGTGCCAGCAGCTTAAGGGGCCGTACCGACGGGCCCCAGCATTTT	CASSLRGRTDGPQHF
TRBD1	few	TRBV27	TRBJ2-7	TGTGCCAGCAGTTTCCGGGACAGGGGGCTGGGCGAGCAGTACTTC	CASSFRDRGLGEQYF
TRBD2	once	TRBV18	TRBJ2-2	TGTGCCAGCTCACCGACTAGCGGAAACACCGGGGAGCTGTTTTTT	CASSPTSGNTGELFF
TRBD1	.	TRBV4-1	TRBJ2-5	TGCGCCAGCAGCCAAGGGGACAGGGGACGAGAGACCCAGTACTTC	CASSQGDRGRETQYF
TRBD2	.	TRBV25-1	TRBJ2-1	TGTGCCAGCAGGACAACAGGGGGACTAGCGGGCAATGAGCAGTTCTTC	CASRTTGGLAGNEQFF
.	.	TRBV2	TRBJ2-3	TGTGCCGGAAGAGATGGCACGATCACAGATACGCAGTATTTT	CAGRDGTITDTQYF
TRBD1	.	TRBV12-5	TRBJ2-2	TGTGCTAGTGGTTTGGTACTTTTAACAGGGGAGACCGGGGAGCTGTTTTTT	CASGLVLLTGETGELFF
.	.	TRBV6-5	TRBJ1-1	TGTGCCAGCAGTTACTCGGAAGGGAACACTGAAGCTTTCTTT	CASSYSEGNTEAFF
.	once	TRBV4-1	TRBJ2-7	TGCGCCAGCAGCTTGGAGGGTGGTTACGAGCAGTACTTC	CASSLEGGYEQYF
TRBD2	.	TRBV4-3	TRBJ2-5	TGCGCCAGCAGCCAAGGGACTAGCGGGAGTGGAGAGACCCAGTACTTC	CASSQGTSGSGETQYF
.	.	TRBV7-9	TRBJ2-7	TGTGCCAGCAGCTTAGGAGCGGACCTATCCTACGAGCAGTACTTC	CASSLGADLSYEQYF
TRBD1	.	TRBV19	TRBJ1-5	TGTGCCAGTGGGCGGACAGGGGATAGCAATCAGCCCCAGCATTTT	CASGRTGDSNQPQHF
.	.	TRBV9	TRBJ1-5	TGTGCCAGCAGCGTCATTGGGAGCAATCAGCCCCAGCATTTT	CASSVIGSNQPQHF
.	.	TRBV19	TRBJ2-5	TGTGCCAGTAGTATAGATGGAGAGACCCAGTACTTC	CASSIDGETQYF
.	.	TRBV19	TRBJ1-1	TGTGCCAGTAGTATACAGACAGCTCAACCCGGCACTGAAGCTTTCTTT	CASSIQTAQPGTEAFF
.	.	TRBV9	TRBJ1-5	TGTGCCAGCAGCGTAGGGGTGAACAATCAGCCCCAGCATTTT	CASSVGVNNQPQHF
TRBD1	.	TRBV7-8	TRBJ1-4	TGTGCCAGCAGTTCAATACCACAGGGGGCAAATGAAAAACTGTTTTTT	CASSSIPQGANEKLFF
.	once	TRBV7-3	TRBJ1-1	TGTGCCAGCAGCCAGATTGGCCAAAACACTGAAGCTTTCTTT	CASSQIGQNTEAFF
.	.	TRBV5-5	TRBJ2-3	TGTGCCAGCAGCTTTCAGTCCCGCACAGATACGCAGTATTTT	CASSFQSRTDTQYF
.	.	TRBV4-1	TRBJ1-4	TGCGCCAGCAGCCGGGGAATTGCAACTAATGAAAAACTGTTTTTT	CASSRGIATNEKLFF
TRBD2	.	TRBV27	TRBJ2-7	TGTGCCAGCAGTTTATGGCCGGGACTAGCTTCCAACGAGCAGTACTTC	CASSLWPGLASNEQYF
TRBD1	.	TRBV30	TRBJ2-7	TGTGCCTGGAGCGCAGGGGGCGGGGAGTACTTC	CAWSAGGGEYF
TRBD2	.	TRBV2	TRBJ2-3	TGTGCCAGCAGTGAGAGCTTAAGCGGGGGGGCCACAGATACGCAGTATTTT	CASSESLSGGATDTQYF
TRBD2	.	TRBV5-4	TRBJ2-7	TGTGCCAGCAGCGGTAGCGGGGTCAGCTCCTACGAGCAGTACTTC	CASSGSGVSSYEQYF
TRBD2	once	TRBV9	TRBJ2-3	TGTGCCAGCAGCGGACATATAGGACTAGCGGGGGGGCGGAACACAGATACGCAGTATTTT	CASSGHIGLAGGRNTDTQYF
TRBD1	.	TRBV13	TRBJ1-6	TGTGCCAGCAGCTTAGGTACAGGGGGGAGGAATTCACCCCTCCACTTT	CASSLGTGGRNSPLHF
TRBD1	.	TRBV7-9	TRBJ2-7	TGTGCCAGCAGCAACGCCGGGACAGGGACCCTCTACGAGCAGTACTTC	CASSNAGTGTLYEQYF
TRBD1	once	TRBV27	TRBJ1-2	TGTGCCAGCAGTGAGAGACAGGGTCCCTATGGCTACACCTTC	CASSERQGPYGYTF
TRBD1	.	TRBV18	TRBJ1-2	TGTGCCAGCTCACCCCCGACAGGGGGGGTTAACTATGGCTACACCTTC	CASSPPTGGVNYGYTF
.	.	TRBV2	TRBJ2-1	TGTGCCAGCATGGGGGGCCCCGGCAATGAGCAGTTCTTC	CASMGGPGNEQFF
TRBD1	.	TRBV27	TRBJ2-7	TGTGCCAGCAGTGAATCCGGGACAGGGGTGCGAGAGCAGTACTTC	CASSESGTGVREQYF
.	.	TRBV6-5	TRBJ2-7	TGTGCCAGCAGTTACGGGCAGTCCTACGAGCAGTACTTC	CASSYGQSYEQYF
.	.	TRBV18	TRBJ2-3	TGTGCCAGCTCATGGGACCGAGACTCCACAGATACGCAGTATTTT	CASSWDRDSTDTQYF
TRBD1	.	TRBV19	TRBJ1-5	TGTGCCAGTAGTACCCACCCGACAGGGATGAATCAGCCCCAGCATTTT	CASSTHPTGMNQPQHF
.	.	TRBV11-2	TRBJ2-5	TGTGCCAGCAGCTTGAGGGAGACCCAGTACTTC	CASSLRETQYF
.	.	TRBV7-7	TRBJ2-1	TGTGCCAGCAGCTTACATCAGGGAGTAAATGAGCAGTTCTTC	CASSLHQGVNEQFF
.	.	TRBV7-7	TRBJ2-1	TGTGCCAGCAGCACGGGACATTACAATGAGCAGTTCTTC	CASSTGHYNEQFF
TRBD1	.	TRBV2	TRBJ1-4	TGTGCCAGCAGTGACTCGAGCAGCAACAGGGGAGGGTGGGAAAAACTGTTTTTT	CASSDSSSNRGGWEKLFF
.	.	TRBV10-1	TRBJ2-7	TGCGCCAGCATTCACCCTCCGGCAAGGCAGCCCTACGAGCAGTACTTC	CASIHPPARQPYEQYF
.	.	TRBV13	TRBJ2-3	TGTGCCAGCAGTCCCACAGGTACGGCCACAGATACGCAGTATTTT	CASSPTGTATDTQYF
.	.	TRBV27	TRBJ1-6	TGTGCCAGCAGTTTCCCCCCCATCCCGGGCCTTAATTCACCCCTCCACTTT	CASSFPPIPGLNSPLHF